This is a list of T cell receptor beta chains from one sample in a study of blood T cell repertoires in COVID-19. The data were produced by immunoSEQ multiplex PCR, yet TCRdb's version contains in-frame clones alone and is incomplete. The repertoire consists of some 300,000 clones, with around 91% occurring once and the leading ten covering roughly 1%. The specimen was peripheral blood. The receptors were gathered from a woman in her thirties or forties with COVID-19, enrolled during active disease. The CDR3 runs from the conserved cysteine through the conserved F or W. D genes are given only for firm matches. Clone size, where shown, is once, few, many, or a class for clones that have expanded.

abundance	len	v_gene	d_gene	j_gene	CDR3aa	CDR3nt
-	13	TRBV18	-	TRBJ2-5	CASSGDRQETQYF	TGTGCCAGCTCGGGCGACAGGCAAGAGACCCAGTACTTC
-	14	TRBV5-1	-	TRBJ1-6	CASSLPGNNSPLHF	TGCGCCAGCAGCTTACCAGGGAATAATTCACCCCTCCACTTT
-	12	TRBV6-5	-	TRBJ1-5	CASSTGLEPQHF	TGTGCCAGCAGTACGGGTCTGGAGCCCCAGCATTTT
-	16	TRBV28	-	TRBJ1-6	CASSLSARAENSPLHF	TGTGCCAGCAGTTTATCTGCCAGGGCCGAGAATTCACCCCTCCACTTT
once	15	TRBV2	TRBD2	TRBJ2-7	CARSEEAGRVSEQYF	TGTGCCAGATCTGAAGAGGCAGGGAGGGTCTCCGAGCAGTACTTC
-	12	TRBV7-9	-	TRBJ2-7	CASSSQGGEQYF	TGTGCCAGCAGCTCACAGGGTGGGGAGCAGTACTTC
once	18	TRBV7-2	-	TRBJ2-3	CASSLALGSGGLTDTQYF	TGTGCCAGCAGCTTAGCGCTTGGTAGCGGCGGACTCACAGATACGCAGTATTTT
-	14	TRBV5-1	TRBD1	TRBJ2-5	CASSLQGIQETQYF	TGCGCCAGCAGCTTACAGGGGATCCAAGAGACCCAGTACTTC
-	14	TRBV10-3	-	TRBJ2-3	CAISEVTSGDTQYF	TGTGCCATCAGTGAGGTTACTTCAGGGGATACGCAGTATTTT
-	14	TRBV7-8	TRBD2	TRBJ2-3	CASSLDLAEDTQYF	TGTGCCAGCAGCTTGGACCTAGCGGAAGATACGCAGTATTTT
-	14	TRBV6-5	-	TRBJ1-1	CASANWQGNTEAFF	TGTGCCAGCGCCAACTGGCAGGGGAACACTGAAGCTTTCTTT
once	14	TRBV9	-	TRBJ1-1	CASSAGQGGTEAFF	TGTGCCAGCAGCGCCGGTCAGGGAGGCACTGAAGCTTTCTTT
-	16	TRBV7-2	-	TRBJ1-2	CASSESTLRRTRGYTF	TGTGCCAGCAGCGAATCCACCCTACGCAGGACTCGGGGCTACACCTTC
-	19	TRBV7-2	TRBD2	TRBJ2-1	CASSLTRLAGGPSYNEQFF	TGTGCCAGCAGCTTAACGAGACTAGCGGGAGGACCCTCCTACAATGAGCAGTTCTTC
-	14	TRBV7-9	-	TRBJ1-1	CASSLQQGNTEAFF	TGTGCCAGCAGCCTACAACAGGGTAACACTGAAGCTTTCTTT
once	14	TRBV9	TRBD1	TRBJ1-1	CASSVEGTGAGAFF	TGTGCCAGCAGCGTAGAAGGGACAGGGGCTGGAGCTTTCTTT
-	15	TRBV7-2	-	TRBJ1-2	CASSRPIGERGGYTF	TGTGCCAGCAGCCGTCCGATCGGGGAACGAGGAGGCTACACCTTC
-	12	TRBV5-6	-	TRBJ2-5	CASAGGEETQYF	TGTGCCAGCGCCGGGGGTGAAGAGACCCAGTACTTC
-	17	TRBV7-8	-	TRBJ2-2	CASSLRERPGNTGELFF	TGTGCCAGCAGCTTAAGGGAGCGGCCAGGGAACACCGGGGAGCTGTTTTTT
-	12	TRBV6-1	-	TRBJ1-6	CASSELVGALHF	TGTGCCAGCAGTGAATTAGTAGGGGCCCTCCACTTT
-	14	TRBV7-7	TRBD2	TRBJ2-1	CASSSVAGGAEQFF	TGTGCTAGCAGCTCGGTGGCGGGGGGGGCGGAGCAGTTCTTC
-	15	TRBV7-2	-	TRBJ2-7	CASSSLGGRPNEQYF	TGTGCCAGCAGCTCCCTGGGGGGGCGCCCCAACGAGCAGTACTTC
-	13	TRBV10-3	-	TRBJ2-1	CAISFEPDNEQFF	TGTGCCATCAGTTTTGAACCAGACAATGAGCAGTTCTTC
-	16	TRBV6-1	-	TRBJ2-7	CASSEPPGQRNYEQYF	TGTGCCAGCAGTGAACCTCCTGGACAGAGAAACTACGAGCAGTACTTC
-	16	TRBV27	TRBD1	TRBJ2-5	CASSLPPGTGEETQYF	TGTGCCAGCAGTTTACCGCCCGGGACAGGGGAAGAGACCCAGTACTTC
-	17	TRBV6-2/TRBV6-3	TRBD1	TRBJ1-5	CASSYSTRGPGNQPQHF	TGTGCCAGCAGTTACTCGACCAGGGGGCCTGGCAATCAGCCCCAGCATTTT
-	16	TRBV14	TRBD1	TRBJ1-2	CASSRLDRGLDYGYTF	TGTGCCAGCAGCCGCTTAGACAGGGGGCTGGACTATGGCTACACCTTC
-	13	TRBV27	TRBD1	TRBJ1-2	CASSRQGAYGYTF	TGTGCCAGCAGTCGCCAGGGGGCGTATGGCTACACCTTC
-	16	TRBV5-1	-	TRBJ2-3	CASSPHGAGSTDTQYF	TGCGCCAGCAGCCCTCATGGGGCAGGGAGCACAGATACGCAGTATTTT
-	15	TRBV11-1	TRBD1	TRBJ1-1	CASSLARTGVPEAFF	TGTGCCAGCAGCTTAGCTCGGACAGGAGTCCCTGAAGCTTTCTTT
-	15	TRBV5-4	TRBD1	TRBJ2-1	CASSLGQGFYNEQFF	TGTGCCAGCAGCTTGGGACAGGGATTTTACAATGAGCAGTTCTTC
few	17	TRBV5-8	TRBD2	TRBJ2-2	CASSFPATSGSTGELFF	TGTGCCAGCAGTTTCCCGGCGACTAGCGGGAGTACCGGGGAGCTGTTTTTT
-	19	TRBV13	-	TRBJ2-1	CASSSKQGSTRRDYNEQFF	TGTGCCAGCAGCTCCAAACAGGGTTCCACCCGAAGGGACTACAATGAGCAGTTCTTC
-	13	TRBV5-6	-	TRBJ1-5	CASSLGAEQPQHF	TGTGCCAGCAGCTTGGGGGCAGAACAGCCCCAGCATTTT
-	14	TRBV5-1	TRBD1	TRBJ1-2	CASSPTVAGGGYTF	TGCGCCAGCAGCCCGACGGTGGCAGGGGGCGGCTACACCTTC
few	13	TRBV18	TRBD1	TRBJ1-1	CASSPGTGQGAFF	TGTGCCAGCTCACCCGGGACAGGCCAGGGAGCTTTCTTT
-	15	TRBV5-4	-	TRBJ2-5	CASSYASPGGETQYF	TGTGCCAGCAGCTACGCTTCGCCCGGCGGGGAGACCCAGTACTTC
-	17	TRBV28	-	TRBJ1-2	CASRFAFLSQGSLGYTF	TGTGCCAGCAGGTTTGCGTTTTTGAGCCAGGGTAGTCTTGGCTACACCTTC
-	14	TRBV9	-	TRBJ1-3	CASSTISSGNTIYF	TGTGCCAGCAGCACGATCAGCTCTGGAAACACCATATATTTT
-	16	TRBV6-5	TRBD2	TRBJ2-7	CASSYSSGGADYEQYF	TGTGCCAGCAGTTACTCTAGCGGGGGGGCCGACTACGAGCAGTACTTC
-	14	TRBV7-9	TRBD1	TRBJ1-2	CASSLTGGNYGYTF	TGTGCCAGCAGCTTGACAGGGGGAAACTATGGCTACACCTTC